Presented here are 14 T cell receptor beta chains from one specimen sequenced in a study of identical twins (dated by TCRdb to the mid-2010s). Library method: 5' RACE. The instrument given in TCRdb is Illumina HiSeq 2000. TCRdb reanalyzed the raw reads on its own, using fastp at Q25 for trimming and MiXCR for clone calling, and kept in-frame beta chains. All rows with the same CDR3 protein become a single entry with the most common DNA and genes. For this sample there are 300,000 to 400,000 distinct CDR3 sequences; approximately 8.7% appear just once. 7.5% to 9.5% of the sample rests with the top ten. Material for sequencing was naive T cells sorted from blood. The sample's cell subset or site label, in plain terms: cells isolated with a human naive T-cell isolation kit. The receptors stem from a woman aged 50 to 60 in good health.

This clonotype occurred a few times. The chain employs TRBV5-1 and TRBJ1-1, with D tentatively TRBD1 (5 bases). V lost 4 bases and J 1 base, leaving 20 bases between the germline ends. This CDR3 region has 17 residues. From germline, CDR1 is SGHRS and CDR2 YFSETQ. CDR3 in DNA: TGCGCCAGCAGCGGACTCGGAAGGGACGGGGCGAACACTGAAGCTTTCTTT. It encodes CASSGLGRDGANTEAFF. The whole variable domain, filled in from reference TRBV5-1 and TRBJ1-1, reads KAGVTQTPRYLIKTRGQQVTLSCSPISGHRSVSWYQQTPGQGLQFLFEYFSETQRNKGNFPGRFSGRQFSNSRSEMNVSTLELGDSALYLCASSGLGRDGANTEAFFGQGTRLTVV.

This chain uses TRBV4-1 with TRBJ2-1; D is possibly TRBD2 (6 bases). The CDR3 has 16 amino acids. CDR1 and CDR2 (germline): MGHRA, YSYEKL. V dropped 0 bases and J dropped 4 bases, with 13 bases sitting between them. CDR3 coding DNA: TGCGCCAGCAGCCAAGAACCTTCCGGGGGTTACAATGAGCAGTTCTTC. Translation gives CASSQEPSGGYNEQFF.

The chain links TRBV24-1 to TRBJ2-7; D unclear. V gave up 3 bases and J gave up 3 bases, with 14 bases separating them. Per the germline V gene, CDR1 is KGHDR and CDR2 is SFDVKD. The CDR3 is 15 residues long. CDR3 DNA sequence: TGTGCCACCAGTGATCCCCGGGCCCTAAACTACGAGCAGTACTTC. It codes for CATSDPRALNYEQYF.

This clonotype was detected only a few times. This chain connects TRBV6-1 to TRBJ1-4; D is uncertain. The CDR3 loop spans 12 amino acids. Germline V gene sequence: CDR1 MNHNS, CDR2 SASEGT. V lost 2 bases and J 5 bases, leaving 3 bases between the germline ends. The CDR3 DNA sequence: TGTGCCAGCAGTGAAAGGAATGAAAAACTGTTTTTT. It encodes CASSERNEKLFF.

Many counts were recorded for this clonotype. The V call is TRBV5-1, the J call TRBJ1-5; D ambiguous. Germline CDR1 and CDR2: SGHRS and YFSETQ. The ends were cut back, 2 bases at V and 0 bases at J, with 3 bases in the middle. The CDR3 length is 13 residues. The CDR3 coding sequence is TGCGCCAGCAGCTTCGATAGCAATCAGCCCCAGCATTTT. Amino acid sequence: CASSFDSNQPQHF.

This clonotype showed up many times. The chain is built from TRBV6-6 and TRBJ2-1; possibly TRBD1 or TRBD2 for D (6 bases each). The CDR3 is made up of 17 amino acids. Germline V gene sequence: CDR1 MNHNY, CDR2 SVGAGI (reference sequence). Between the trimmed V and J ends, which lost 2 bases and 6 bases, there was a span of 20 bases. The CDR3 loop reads CASSYPIVGGASNEQFF. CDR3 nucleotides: TGTGCCAGCAGTTACCCGATTGTCGGGGGCGCAAGCAATGAGCAGTTCTTC.

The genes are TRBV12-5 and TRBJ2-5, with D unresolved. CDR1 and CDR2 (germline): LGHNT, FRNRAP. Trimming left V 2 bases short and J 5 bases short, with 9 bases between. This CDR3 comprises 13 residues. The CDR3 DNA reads TGTGCTAGTGGTTTGCGCGTCGGGGAGACCCAGTACTTC. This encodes CASGLRVGETQYF.

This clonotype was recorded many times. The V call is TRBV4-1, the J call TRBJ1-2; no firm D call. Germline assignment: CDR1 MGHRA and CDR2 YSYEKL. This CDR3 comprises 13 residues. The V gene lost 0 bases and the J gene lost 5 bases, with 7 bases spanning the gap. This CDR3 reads CASSQENGYGYTF. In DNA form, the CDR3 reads TGCGCCAGCAGCCAAGAGAATGGTTATGGCTACACCTTC.

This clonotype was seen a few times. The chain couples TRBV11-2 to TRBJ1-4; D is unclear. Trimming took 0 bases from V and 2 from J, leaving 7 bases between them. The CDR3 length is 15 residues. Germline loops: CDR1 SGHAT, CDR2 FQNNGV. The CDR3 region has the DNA TGTGCCAGCAGCTTAGAGTTCAGTACTAATGAAAAACTGTTTTTT. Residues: CASSLEFSTNEKLFF. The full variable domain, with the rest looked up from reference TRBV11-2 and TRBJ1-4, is EAGVAQSPRYKIIEKRQSVAFWCNPISGHATLYWYQQILGQGPKLLIQFQNNGVVDDSQLPKDRFSAERLKGVDSTLKIQPAKLEDSAVYLCASSLEFSTNEKLFFGSGTQLSVL.

CDR3 in amino acids: CASSRIDRGAGVRHADTQYF. The CDR3, as DNA: TGTGCCAGCAGTCGCATCGACAGGGGAGCGGGAGTGCGGCACGCAGATACGCAGTATTTT. The chain is built from TRBV27 and TRBJ2-3, with D possibly called TRBD1 or TRBD2 (8 bases each). This CDR3 region has 20 residues. Germline CDR1 reads MNHEY; CDR2 reads SMNVEV (reference sequence). The V and J ends lost 5 bases and 4 bases respectively, with 31 bases between them.

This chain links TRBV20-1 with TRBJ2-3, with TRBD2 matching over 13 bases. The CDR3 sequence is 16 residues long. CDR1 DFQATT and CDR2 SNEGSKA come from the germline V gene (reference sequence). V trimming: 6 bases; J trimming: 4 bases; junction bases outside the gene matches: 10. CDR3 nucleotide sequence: TGCAGTGCAAAACGAGGACTAGCGGGAGTTTCAGATACGCAGTATTTT. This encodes CSAKRGLAGVSDTQYF.

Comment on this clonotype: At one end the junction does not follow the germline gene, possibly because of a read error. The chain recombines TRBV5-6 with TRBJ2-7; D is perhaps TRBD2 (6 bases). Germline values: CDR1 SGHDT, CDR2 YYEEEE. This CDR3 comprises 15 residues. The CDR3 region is CASSLVERATYEQCF. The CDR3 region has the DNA TGTGCCAGCAGCTTGGTGGAGCGGGCCACCTACGAGCAGTGCTTC.

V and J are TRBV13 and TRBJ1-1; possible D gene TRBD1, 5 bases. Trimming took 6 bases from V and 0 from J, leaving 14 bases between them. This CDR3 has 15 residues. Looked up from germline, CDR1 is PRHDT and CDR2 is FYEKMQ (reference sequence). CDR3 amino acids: CASRPAGFMNTEAFF. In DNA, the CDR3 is TGTGCCAGCAGGCCCGCAGGGTTCATGAACACTGAAGCTTTCTTT.

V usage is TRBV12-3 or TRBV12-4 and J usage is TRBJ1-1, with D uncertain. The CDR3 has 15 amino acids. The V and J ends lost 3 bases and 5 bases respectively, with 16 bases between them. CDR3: CASSFDLGLGTEAFF. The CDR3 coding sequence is TGTGCCAGCAGTTTCGATTTGGGTTTGGGGACTGAAGCTTTCTTT.